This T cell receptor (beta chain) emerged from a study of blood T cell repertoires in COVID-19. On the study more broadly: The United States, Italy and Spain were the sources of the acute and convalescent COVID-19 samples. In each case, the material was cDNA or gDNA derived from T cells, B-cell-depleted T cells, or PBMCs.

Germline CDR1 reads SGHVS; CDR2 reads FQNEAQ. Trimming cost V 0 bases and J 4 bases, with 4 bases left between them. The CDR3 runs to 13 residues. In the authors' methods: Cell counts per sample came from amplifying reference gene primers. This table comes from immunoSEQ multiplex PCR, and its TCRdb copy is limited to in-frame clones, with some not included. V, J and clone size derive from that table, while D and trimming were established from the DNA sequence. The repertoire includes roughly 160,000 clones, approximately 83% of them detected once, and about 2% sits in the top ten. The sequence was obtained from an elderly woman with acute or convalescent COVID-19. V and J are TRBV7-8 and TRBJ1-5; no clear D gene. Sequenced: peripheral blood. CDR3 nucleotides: TGTGCCAGCAGCTTAGCCCCAAATCAGCCCCAGCATTTT. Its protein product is CASSLAPNQPQHF. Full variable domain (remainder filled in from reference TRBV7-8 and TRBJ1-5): GAGVSQSPRYKVAKRGQDVALRCDPISGHVSLFWYQQALGQGPEFLTYFQNEAQLDKSGLPSDRFFAERPEGSVSTLKIQRTQQEDSAVYLCASSLAPNQPQHFGDGTRLSIL.